The subject of this entry is one TCR beta chain. Its target is not known. This table comes from immunoSEQ multiplex PCR, and its TCRdb copy is limited to in-frame clones, with some not included. Seen here are around 100,000 clones, around nine tenths observed once, and the top ten hold approximately 3.3%. This CDR3 contains 13 residues. Germline lookup yields CDR1 SQVTM and CDR2 ANQGSEA. V lost 4 bases, J lost 8 bases, and 17 bases lay in between. The data originate from a study of T cell responses to AZD1222 COVID-19 vaccine. Study as a whole: The analysis combined second doses at about 4 or about 12 weeks.

Findings and limits, study-wide: White British ancestry dominated among donors, who included more females, and clonal diversity was possibly underestimated. Dominant CD4 TCR responses targeted spike regions 160-218 and 743-854.

This chain uses TRBV29-1 with TRBJ1-2; weak D call: TRBD1 (6 bases). The specimen comprised peripheral blood, sampled on day 0 of AZD1222 vaccination. The TCR sequence derives from an adult in good health. The CDR3 here is CSVVGGGLPGYTF. CDR3 bases: TGCAGCGTTGTAGGGGGAGGGCTTCCCGGCTACACCTTC.